The sequence of this T cell receptor beta chain was determined in a study of monozygotic twins with inflammatory bowel disease. TCRdb reprocessed the 5' RACE reads and keeps a single row for each CDR3 protein, giving no DNA. Reported are around 450,000 distinct CDR3 sequences; the ten largest clones contain around 2.4%. This sequence was found in a human donor with ulcerative colitis or Crohn's disease, or a healthy co-twin of an affected twin (not recorded which). Sample: blood.

CDR3 amino acids: CASVGQQNIQYF. The V gene is TRBV28, the J gene TRBJ2-4; there is no DNA to check the TCRdb D call of TRBD1. Germline V CDR1 and CDR2: MDHEN, SYDVKM. CDR3 length: 12 residues.